This T cell receptor (beta chain) was retrieved from a study of blood T cell repertoires in COVID-19. Looking at the study overall: COVID-19 samples collected from the United States, Italy and Spain covered acute and convalescent phases. From T cells, B-cell-depleted T cells, or PBMCs came the material, which was cDNA or gDNA.

The CDR3 runs to 14 residues. Individuals aged 18 to 89 years were recruited from 24 US areas. In the study's own analysis: Estimated nucleated cell counts came from reference gene primer amplification. Method: immunoSEQ multiplex PCR; TCRdb's copy keeps in-frame clones and lacks some. For V, J and clone size, that table is used; D and trimming come from the DNA. The sample carries about 130,000 clones, 80% to 90% recorded once. The sequencing input was PBMCs or T cells enriched from blood (not recorded which). The sequence derives from a man between 40 and 49 years old with acute COVID-19. The J gene is TRBJ2-7, the V gene TRBV21-1; the table's D call TRBD1 went unverified against the DNA. TRBV21-1 is marked as a pseudogene. DNA for the CDR3: TGTGCCAGCAGCAAAGCGGAGACAGACTACGAGCAGTACTTC. It yields the protein CASSKAETDYEQYF.